One and the same sample provided the 23 T cell receptor beta chains below, sequenced in a study of OX40 agonist ivuxolimab in advanced cancers. The method was immunoSEQ multiplex PCR; TCRdb's version includes in-frame clones alone and lacks a portion of them. Altogether 10,000 to 15,000 clones are present, about three quarters being singletons, with the ten largest covering over 13%. This specimen consisted of CD4+ or CD8+ T cells sorted from blood, obtained in a trial of the OX40 agonist ivuxolimab. The receptor set was obtained from an adult with an advanced solid tumor such as melanoma, head and neck, liver or kidney cancer.

This sequence joins TRBV6-6 and TRBJ1-5; the D gene is possibly TRBD1 (6 bases). Trimming stripped 7 bases from V and 4 bases from J, with 11 bases between. The CDR3 is 13 amino acids. Germline V CDR1 and CDR2: MNHNY, SVGAGI (reference sequence). The CDR3 DNA sequence: TGTGCCAGCACCCCGGACAGAAATCAGCCCCAGCATTTT. This encodes CASTPDRNQPQHF.

The chain joins TRBV19 to TRBJ2-7, with D unclear. This CDR3 has 13 amino acids. From germline, CDR1 is LNHDA and CDR2 SQIVND (reference sequence). V was shortened by 5 bases and J by 0 bases, with 8 bases between the two germline ends. The CDR3 nucleotides are TGTGCCAGTAGTGGGTCTAGCTCCTACGAGCAGTACTTC. Translation gives CASSGSSSYEQYF.

This chain connects TRBV27 to TRBJ2-7, with 14 bases matching TRBD2. The germline CDR1 and CDR2 sequences are MNHEY and SMNVEV (reference sequence). This CDR3 comprises 16 residues. The J segment lost 5 bases and the V segment lost 5 bases, leaving 8 bases of the junction unmatched. The CDR3: CASSPLTSGRAHEQYF. Here the CDR3 DNA reads TGTGCCAGCAGTCCCCTGACTAGCGGGAGGGCCCACGAGCAGTACTTC.

The gene calls are TRBV9 and TRBJ2-7; D gene ambiguous. The V and J ends lost 0 bases and 3 bases respectively, with 7 bases between them. This CDR3 is 13 amino acids long. Per the germline V gene, CDR1 is SGDLS and CDR2 is YYNGEE. CDR3 loop: CASSVGGHYEQYF. The CDR3 nucleotides are TGTGCCAGCAGCGTAGGTGGGCACTACGAGCAGTACTTC.

In its sample, this clone ranks as medium-sized. The chain employs TRBV14 and TRBJ2-3; D tentatively reads TRBD1 or TRBD2 (5 bases each). V lost 4 bases and J 2 bases, leaving 16 bases between the germline ends. The CDR3 spans 16 residues. Germline V gives CDR1 SGHDN, CDR2 FVKESK. CDR3 in amino acids: CASSPEVGQLTDTQYF. CDR3 coding DNA: TGTGCCAGCAGCCCGGAGGTGGGGCAGCTCACAGATACGCAGTATTTT.

This chain uses TRBV6-4 with TRBJ2-3; D is undetermined. Germline CDR1 MRHNA, CDR2 SNTAGT. This CDR3 comprises 14 residues. V lost 3 bases and J 0 bases, leaving 7 bases between the germline ends. The CDR3, as DNA: TGTGCCAGCAGTGAAAGTACCAGCACAGATACGCAGTATTTT. Its translation: CASSESTSTDTQYF.

The rearrangement uses TRBV28 and TRBJ1-1; D gene uncertain. Trimming took 6 bases from V and 8 from J, leaving 7 bases between them. CDR1 MDHEN and CDR2 SYDVKM come from the germline V gene. The CDR3 has 10 residues. The DNA of the CDR3 is TGTGCCAGCAGATCCGGGGAAGCTTTCTTT. Residues: CASRSGEAFF.

The rearrangement links TRBV5-1 to TRBJ2-2; 11 nucleotides align to TRBD2. Germline trimming cut 4 bases from V and 2 bases from J; bases unmatched to any gene: 10. The CDR3 is 18 residues long. Germline V gives CDR1 SGHRS, CDR2 YFSETQ. CDR3 nucleotide sequence: TGCGCCAGCAGCCCGGGACTAGCGGTAGGAGGTAACACCGGGGAGCTGTTTTTT. Translation gives CASSPGLAVGGNTGELFF. The full variable domain, rest sourced from reference TRBV5-1 and TRBJ2-2, is KAGVTQTPRYLIKTRGQQVTLSCSPISGHRSVSWYQQTPGQGLQFLFEYFSETQRNKGNFPGRFSGRQFSNSRSEMNVSTLELGDSALYLCASSPGLAVGGNTGELFFGEGSRLTVL.

The rearrangement links TRBV9 to TRBJ2-3; the D is unclear. Trimming left V 1 base short and J 2 bases short, with 8 bases between. The CDR3 totals 14 residues. Germline-derived CDR1 and CDR2 are SGDLS and YYNGEE. CDR3 in DNA: TGTGCCAGCAGCGTAACTCGGGCCACAGATACGCAGTATTTT. Translated: CASSVTRATDTQYF. The whole variable domain, filled in from reference TRBV9 and TRBJ2-3, reads DSGVTQTPKHLITATGQRVTLRCSPRSGDLSVYWYQQSLDQGLQFLIQYYNGEERAKGNILERFSAQQFPDLHSELNLSSLELGDSALYFCASSVTRATDTQYFGPGTRLTVL.

The rearrangement joins TRBV28 to TRBJ2-3, with 7 bases that match TRBD2. The CDR3 extends over 20 amino acids. V lost 6 bases, J lost 2 bases, and 23 bases stayed unmatched. The germline V gene encodes CDR1 MDHEN and CDR2 SYDVKM. CDR3 protein: CASSRPGTLIGGGPTDTQYF. The CDR3 DNA reads TGTGCCAGCAGCCGACCCGGGACCCTGATTGGGGGAGGGCCCACAGATACGCAGTATTTT.

The chain joins TRBV7-2 to TRBJ2-3; D call uncertain. V lost 4 bases, J lost 4 bases, and 6 bases lay in between. The CDR3 extends over 12 amino acids. Germline V CDR1 and CDR2: SGHTA, FQGNSA. The CDR3 nucleotides read TGTGCCAGCAGCTGGATAGCAGATACGCAGTATTTT. Translated, it gives CASSWIADTQYF.

The chain has TRBV19 and TRBJ2-7, with D unresolved. Germline V gene lookup returns CDR1 LNHDA and CDR2 SQIVND (reference sequence). CDR3 length: 13 residues. Trimming stripped 1 base from V and 0 bases from J, with 4 bases between. CDR3 protein: CASSIALSYEQYF. In DNA form, the CDR3 reads TGTGCCAGTAGTATAGCACTCTCCTACGAGCAGTACTTC. Combining the CDR3 with reference TRBV19 and TRBJ2-7 gives the whole variable domain DGGITQSPKYLFRKEGQNVTLSCEQNLNHDAMYWYRQDPGQGLRLIYYSQIVNDFQKGDIAEGYSVSREKKESFPLTVTSAQKNPTAFYLCASSIALSYEQYFGPGTRLTVT.

This chain uses TRBV12-5 with TRBJ2-1, with 7 bases lining up with TRBD2. Germline trimming cut 6 bases from V and 2 bases from J; bases unmatched to any gene: 10. The CDR3 has 16 residues. Germline V gene sequence: CDR1 LGHNT, CDR2 FRNRAP. In nucleotides, the CDR3 is TGTGCTAGTGGACTAGGCGGGAGACTACCCTACAATGAGCAGTTCTTC. Protein sequence: CASGLGGRLPYNEQFF. Filled out from reference TRBV12-5 and TRBJ2-1, the complete variable domain reads DARVTQTPRHKVTEMGQEVTMRCQPILGHNTVFWYRQTMMQGLELLAYFRNRAPLDDSGMPKDRFSAEMPDATLATLKIQPSEPRDSAVYFCASGLGGRLPYNEQFFGPGTRLTVL.

This chain connects TRBV5-4 to TRBJ2-7; D is possibly TRBD2 (6 bases). CDR1 is SGHNT and CDR2 is YYREEE in the germline V gene (reference sequence). V gave up 4 bases and J gave up 1 base, with 15 bases separating them. This CDR3 is 15 amino acids long. The CDR3 nucleotides are TGTGCCAGCAGCCGGACGCGCGGGGCTTCCTACGAGCAGTACTTC. The encoded protein is CASSRTRGASYEQYF. The full variable domain, completed using reference TRBV5-4 and TRBJ2-7, is ETGVTQSPTHLIKTRGQQVTLRCSSQSGHNTVSWYQQALGQGPQFIFQYYREEENGRGNFPPRFSGLQFPNYSSELNVNALELDDSALYLCASSRTRGASYEQYFGPGTRLTVT.

This sequence joins TRBV7-2 and TRBJ1-5; the D gene is possibly TRBD1 (5 bases). The CDR3 totals 16 residues. The germline gives CDR1 SGHTA, CDR2 FQGNSA. Trimming took 3 bases from V and 5 from J, leaving 17 bases between them. The CDR3 bases are TGTGCCAGCAGCTTCTCGTTACAGGCGATTTATCAGCCCCAGCATTTT. Protein product: CASSFSLQAIYQPQHF. Combining the CDR3 with reference TRBV7-2 and TRBJ1-5 gives the whole variable domain GAGVSQSPSNKVTEKGKDVELRCDPISGHTALYWYRQSLGQGLEFLIYFQGNSAPDKSGLPSDRFSAERTGGSVSTLTIQRTQQEDSAVYLCASSFSLQAIYQPQHFGDGTRLSIL.

This clone was recorded a few times. The rearrangement links TRBV4-1 to TRBJ2-6; TRBD1 matches 9 bases. With 4 bases clipped from V and 5 bases from J, the junction kept 3 bases outside the gene matches. The germline V gene encodes CDR1 MGHRA and CDR2 YSYEKL. The CDR3 is 15 amino acids. CDR3 in amino acids: CASSPGTGRANVLTF. As DNA, the CDR3 is TGCGCCAGCAGCCCGGGGACAGGGAGGGCCAACGTCCTGACTTTC.

This chain uses TRBV5-6 with TRBJ1-1; 7 bases agree with TRBD1. Trimming cost V 6 bases and J 1 base; bases outside gene matches: 6. This CDR3 is 14 amino acids long. Germline V gene sequence: CDR1 SGHDT, CDR2 YYEEEE. CDR3: CASIGTDQNTEAFF. The CDR3 bases are TGTGCCAGCATCGGGACAGATCAGAACACTGAAGCTTTCTTT.

In its sample, this clone was seen once. The V and J genes are TRBV11-2 and TRBJ1-2; D is possibly TRBD1 (6 bases). The V and J ends lost 5 bases and 7 bases respectively, with 17 bases between them. The CDR3 runs to 14 residues. CDR1 SGHAT and CDR2 FQNNGV come from the germline V gene. The CDR3 sequence is CASSETGTTFGYTF. The CDR3 bases are TGTGCCAGCAGCGAAACCGGGACAACCTTTGGCTACACCTTC.

The chain carries TRBV6-6 and TRBJ1-1, with 8 bases matching TRBD1. The CDR3 length is 13 residues. The germline gives CDR1 MNHNY, CDR2 SVGAGI (reference sequence). V was clipped by 6 bases and J by 3 bases; unmatched bases: 3. For the CDR3, the DNA is TGTGCCAGCAGGGCGACAGGGGACACTGAAGCTTTCTTT. This encodes CASRATGDTEAFF.

This chain joins TRBV7-2 and TRBJ2-1, with D possibly matching TRBD2 (5 bases). V was shortened by 1 base and J by 1 base, with 17 bases between the two germline ends. This CDR3 has 18 amino acids. CDR1 is SGHTA, CDR2 FQGNSA, per germline. The CDR3, as DNA: TGTGCCAGCAGCTTAGGTCCCCAGCGGCATGCTTCCTACAATGAGCAGTTCTTC. Its translation is CASSLGPQRHASYNEQFF.

This clone was picked up one time. CDR3 residues: CASSLGNSYNEQFF. The CDR3 DNA sequence: TGTGCCAGCAGTTTAGGCAACTCCTACAATGAGCAGTTCTTC. The chain recombines TRBV27 with TRBJ2-1; D remains ambiguous. CDR1 MNHEY and CDR2 SMNVEV come from the germline V gene (reference sequence). CDR3 size: 14 residues. V lost 2 bases and J 0 bases, leaving 5 bases between the germline ends.

V is TRBV4-1 and J is TRBJ2-1; perhaps TRBD1 as D (7 bases). This CDR3 has 13 residues. Trimming shortened V by 1 base and J by 9 bases, and 10 bases separated the two germline ends. CDR1 is MGHRA, CDR2 YSYEKL, per germline. The CDR3 sequence is CASSQGGDSEQFF. CDR3 nucleotide sequence: TGCGCCAGCAGCCAAGGGGGGGACAGTGAGCAGTTCTTC.

V gene TRBV5-1 combines with J gene TRBJ2-3, with unresolved D. The V gene lost 5 bases and the J gene lost 5 bases, with 12 bases spanning the gap. Germline V gene data show CDR1 as SGHRS and CDR2 as YFSETQ. The CDR3 length is 13 residues. The CDR3 loop reads CASSSLTGDTQYF. As DNA, the CDR3 is TGCGCCAGCAGTTCCCTAACGGGAGATACGCAGTATTTT.